These 22 T cell receptor beta chains were all obtained from the same sample, sequenced in a study of cytomegalovirus exposure and HLA in healthy donors. The PCR ran on 60 Vbeta and 13 Jbeta primers. Sequencing used immunoSEQ multiplex PCR; TCRdb keeps in-frame clones, though not all of them. The sample contains over 150,000 clones, roughly 89% of which appear only once. Sequenced sample: PBMCs. The receptors shown here come from a woman in her 30s in good health and CMV-seronegative.

The chain links TRBV5-1 to TRBJ2-7; D uncertain. The germline V gene has CDR1 SGHRS and CDR2 YFSETQ. The V and J ends lost 1 base and 0 bases respectively, with 11 bases between them. The CDR3 has 15 residues. The CDR3 protein is CASSLQTTPSYEQYF. DNA for the CDR3: TGCGCCAGCAGCTTGCAGACGACTCCCTCCTACGAGCAGTACTTC.

This chain links TRBV7-6 with TRBJ2-5; 9 bases match TRBD1. V dropped 4 bases and J dropped 4; count of bases not matched to a gene: 7. The CDR3 is made up of 15 amino acids. Germline lookup yields CDR1 SGHVS and CDR2 FNYEAQ. The CDR3 sequence is CASSSGQGSRETQYF. The CDR3, as DNA: TGTGCCAGCAGCTCCGGACAGGGGTCGCGAGAGACCCAGTACTTC.

About this clone itself: The junction departs from the called germline gene at one end, perhaps through a read error. V gene TRBV9 combines with J gene TRBJ2-7; the D gene is possibly TRBD2 (6 bases). CDR3 length: 14 amino acids. Germline V gene sequence: CDR1 SGDLS, CDR2 YYNGEE. In nucleotides, the CDR3 is TGTGCCAGCAGCCTCCGGGACTCACCCTACCAGCAGTACTTC. It yields the protein CASSLRDSPYQQYF.

The rearrangement joins TRBV2 to TRBJ2-1; 8 bases map to TRBD2. The CDR3 is 16 residues long. Germline V gene lookup returns CDR1 SNHLY and CDR2 FYNNEI. Germline trimming cut 4 bases from V and 0 bases from J; bases unmatched to any gene: 5. In DNA form, the CDR3 reads TGTGCCAGCAGTGGGCTTGCGGGAGGCTCCTACAATGAGCAGTTCTTC. It codes for CASSGLAGGSYNEQFF.

The chain combines TRBV7-9 with TRBJ2-4, with D perhaps TRBD1 (6 bases). V lost 4 bases to trimming and J lost 2 bases, with 12 bases between them. The CDR3 is 15 amino acids. Per the germline V gene, CDR1 is SEHNR and CDR2 is FQNEAQ (reference sequence). For the CDR3, the DNA is TGTGCCAGCAGCTCTATAGGACAGACCAAAAACATTCAGTACTTC. Translation: CASSSIGQTKNIQYF. Variable domain in full (rest from reference TRBV7-9 and TRBJ2-4): DTGVSQNPRHKITKRGQNVTFRCDPISEHNRLYWYRQTLGQGPEFLTYFQNEAQLEKSRLLSDRFSAERPKGSFSTLEIQRTEQGDSAMYLCASSSIGQTKNIQYFGAGTRLSVL.

The chain links TRBV2 to TRBJ1-2; the D gene is possibly TRBD1 (5 bases). Between the trimmed V and J ends, which lost 1 base and 0 bases, there was a span of 12 bases. The CDR3 totals 16 residues. Looked up from germline, CDR1 is SNHLY and CDR2 is FYNNEI. CDR3 sequence reads: CASSEGWGRSNYGYTF. The CDR3 DNA reads TGTGCCAGCAGTGAAGGTTGGGGGAGGTCTAACTATGGCTACACCTTC.

This chain uses TRBV11-2 with TRBJ2-5; TRBD2 agrees at 11 bases. V lost 5 bases and J lost 13; bases outside the gene matches: 9. CDR1 is SGHAT and CDR2 is FQNNGV in the germline V gene. This CDR3 contains 13 residues. CDR3 amino acids: CASSTLAGGHAYF. For the CDR3, the DNA is TGTGCCAGCAGCACTCTAGCGGGAGGCCATGCGTACTTC.

This chain joins TRBV5-1 and TRBJ2-7, with TRBD1 matching 11 bases. From germline, CDR1 is SGHRS and CDR2 YFSETQ. With 7 bases clipped from V and 4 bases from J, the junction kept 7 bases outside the gene matches. This CDR3 has 14 residues. For the CDR3, the DNA is TGCGCCAGCCGGGGACAGGGGGTAACTTACGAGCAGTACTTC. Its translation is CASRGQGVTYEQYF.

This clone appeared a single time. The rearrangement links TRBV7-2 to TRBJ2-7, with a possible D match to TRBD1 (6 bases). This CDR3 is 14 amino acids long. V was pared by 4 bases and J by 7 bases, with 17 bases between. CDR1 is SGHTA, CDR2 FQGNSA, per germline. The DNA for the CDR3 is TGTGCCAGCAGCTCCTTTGGGGCAGGGGATGAGCAGTACTTC. Its protein is CASSSFGAGDEQYF. Filled out from reference TRBV7-2 and TRBJ2-7, the complete variable domain reads GAGVSQSPSNKVTEKGKDVELRCDPISGHTALYWYRQSLGQGLEFLIYFQGNSAPDKSGLPSDRFSAERTGGSVSTLTIQRTQQEDSAVYLCASSSFGAGDEQYFGPGTRLTVT.

This chain joins TRBV5-6 and TRBJ2-1, with D possibly being TRBD2 (5 bases). The germline gives CDR1 SGHDT, CDR2 YYEEEE. The CDR3 has 14 residues. V was cut by 1 base and J by 6 bases, with 11 bases left in between. The CDR3 here is CASSLMRRPNEQFF. CDR3 bases: TGTGCCAGCAGCTTGATGAGGAGGCCCAATGAGCAGTTCTTC.

The V call is TRBV4-1, the J call TRBJ2-5; 10 positions match TRBD2. V lost 1 base to trimming and J lost 13 bases; unmatched junction nucleotides: 12. From germline, CDR1 is MGHRA and CDR2 YSYEKL. This CDR3 contains 15 residues. CDR3 sequence: CASSQGTSGGTPGYF. CDR3 in DNA: TGCGCCAGCAGCCAAGGGACTAGCGGAGGGACTCCCGGGTACTTC.

V usage is TRBV7-8 and J usage is TRBJ2-7; 8 positions match TRBD1. This CDR3 has 14 amino acids. Unmatched junction bases numbered 6, after V lost 6 bases and J lost 2 bases. Germline V CDR1 and CDR2: SGHVS, FQNEAQ. The CDR3 is CASRTGTGPYEQYF. CDR3 DNA: TGTGCCAGCAGGACCGGGACAGGACCCTACGAGCAGTACTTC.

As regards this clone: One end of the junction fails to match germline, which may point to a read error. This chain connects TRBV28 to TRBJ2-7; D is perhaps TRBD2 (6 bases). CDR1 MDHEN and CDR2 SYDVKM come from the germline V gene. The CDR3 length is 14 residues. The CDR3 loop is CASSLEGLPYEQCF. CDR3 in DNA: TGTGCCAGCAGTTTAGAGGGACTGCCCTACGAGCAGTGCTTC.

The rearrangement links TRBV4-3 to TRBJ2-3; tentative D call: TRBD2 (6 bases). This CDR3 contains 15 residues. V lost 0 bases, J lost 6 bases, and 13 bases lay in between. In germline, CDR1 is LGHNA, CDR2 YSLEER. The CDR3 protein is CASSQDNGGADTQYF. CDR3 nucleotides: TGCGCCAGCAGCCAAGATAACGGGGGTGCGGATACGCAGTATTTT.

The chain combines TRBV6-5 with TRBJ1-1, with D possibly matching TRBD1 (6 bases). Germline assignment: CDR1 MNHEY and CDR2 SVGAGI. Trimming left V 8 bases short and J 4 bases short, with 17 bases between. The CDR3 has 14 amino acids. CDR3 nucleotides: TGTGCCAGCGGGGGGGGCCCCAACCCCACTGAAGCTTTCTTT. It yields the protein CASGGGPNPTEAFF.

This clone appeared once. The V gene is TRBV5-6, the J gene TRBJ1-1; 7 bases are shared with TRBD1. The CDR3 covers 17 residues. J lost 4 bases, V lost 2 bases, and 14 bases had no gene match. Germline loops: CDR1 SGHDT, CDR2 YYEEEE. The CDR3 protein is CASSFFMTGFVTTEAFF. As DNA, the CDR3 is TGTGCCAGCAGCTTTTTTATGACAGGGTTTGTAACCACTGAAGCTTTCTTT.

The chain carries TRBV27 and TRBJ1-5; 8 nucleotides agree with TRBD1. Germline trimming cut 0 bases from V and 7 bases from J; bases unmatched to any gene: 5. This CDR3 region has 15 residues. Germline lookup yields CDR1 MNHEY and CDR2 SMNVEV (reference sequence). CDR3 sequence: CASSLSNRGRQPQHF. The CDR3 DNA reads as TGTGCCAGCAGTTTATCCAACAGGGGGAGGCAGCCCCAGCATTTT.

The chain recombines TRBV5-4 with TRBJ1-2; 7 bases line up with TRBD1. J was trimmed by 3 bases and V by 4 bases; bases with no gene match: 21. The germline CDR1 and CDR2 sequences are SGHNT and YYREEE (reference sequence). CDR3 length: 19 residues. The CDR3 DNA sequence: TGTGCCAGCAGCAACCTCCAGGGGCGACAGGGAAGCTTCGACTATGGCTACACCTTC. Protein sequence: CASSNLQGRQGSFDYGYTF.

This chain connects TRBV13 to TRBJ1-2; the match to TRBD1 covers 9 bases. This CDR3 is built from 16 residues. Germline trimming cut 5 bases from V and 7 bases from J; bases unmatched to any gene: 14. Germline V gene data show CDR1 as PRHDT and CDR2 as FYEKMQ (reference sequence). The CDR3 DNA reads TGTGCCAGCAGCGCCCCAAACAGGGGGCAGTCTGGTGGCTACACCTTC. It yields the protein CASSAPNRGQSGGYTF.

The genes are TRBV7-2 and TRBJ2-7; maybe TRBD2 (6 bases). The CDR3 runs to 13 residues. The germline V and J ends were trimmed by 1 base and 5 bases, with 9 bases remaining between them. The V gene's germline CDR1 is SGHTA and CDR2 FQGNSA. In nucleotides, the CDR3 is TGTGCCAGCAGCTTAGGGTCGGGGGACGAGCAGTACTTC. This sequence encodes CASSLGSGDEQYF.

The J gene is TRBJ1-2, the V gene TRBV4-1, with D unclear. V was trimmed by 3 bases and J by 3 bases, leaving 5 bases between them. The germline CDR1 and CDR2 sequences are MGHRA and YSYEKL. The CDR3 contains 12 residues. The DNA of the CDR3 is TGCGCCAGCAGCCACCAGGACTATGGCTACACCTTC. It encodes CASSHQDYGYTF.

This clone is a singleton in its sample. The chain links TRBV27 to TRBJ2-7, with D perhaps matching TRBD1 (6 bases). V was clipped by 4 bases and J by 3 bases, with 16 bases between them. CDR1 MNHEY and CDR2 SMNVEV come from the germline V gene (reference sequence). The CDR3 spans 15 residues. The CDR3 loop reads CASSWGIGTHYEQYF. DNA for the CDR3: TGTGCCAGCAGTTGGGGGATCGGGACACACTACGAGCAGTACTTC.